The subject of this entry is one T cell receptor (beta chain). These data originate in a study of cytomegalovirus exposure and HLA in healthy donors. V lost 4 bases, J lost 4 bases, and 7 bases stayed unmatched. Germline CDR1 is SGDLS and CDR2 is YYNGEE. The CDR3 totals 14 residues. Vbeta (60) and Jbeta (13) primers were used in the PCR. Measured with immunoSEQ multiplex PCR; TCRdb has only the in-frame clones, and not every one. In the table there are some 150,000 clones, around 76% of which are singletons. Sequenced sample: PBMCs. This clonotype originated in a man aged 55 to 69 in good health and CMV-seronegative. This chain joins TRBV9 and TRBJ1-2, with TRBD1 matching 7 bases. The CDR3 bases are TGTGCCAGCAGCCCACAGGGGTCGGGCTATGGCTACACCTTC. Translation: CASSPQGSGYGYTF.